The 17 T cell receptor beta chains below all came from one sample that was sequenced in a study of identical twins. A single record per CDR3 protein comes from TCRdb applying MiXCR to the 5' RACE reads. Of roughly 220,000 distinct CDR3 sequences in the sample, 6.5% to 8% were seen once. The data also belong to a second study, concerning T cells expressing NK-cell markers.

Sequenced sample: CD8+ T cells sorted from blood. These receptors all come from a woman aged 18-29 years in good health.

For this clonotype: A read error may be the cause here, since a much bigger clone is one base away. The genes are TRBV27 and TRBJ2-7; the D call may be TRBD1 or TRBD2 (5 bases each). V was pared by 3 bases and J by 2 bases, with 8 bases between. CDR3 length: 13 amino acids. Germline V gene lookup returns CDR1 MNHEY and CDR2 SMNVEV (reference sequence). The CDR3 reads CASSFEGTYEQYF. In DNA form, the CDR3 reads TGTGCCAGCAGTTTCGAGGGGACCTACGAGCAGTACTTC.

This clonotype was observed a handful of times. This chain connects TRBV12-3 or TRBV12-4 to TRBJ2-7, with TRBD1 identical over 7 bases. V lost 6 bases and J lost 2; bases outside the gene matches: 7. The CDR3 covers 14 residues. Here the CDR3 DNA reads TGTGCCAGCAGACGGACAGGTTCTACCTACGAGCAGTACTTC. Translation: CASRRTGSTYEQYF.

This clonotype has a count of ten or more. This chain links TRBV29-1 with TRBJ1-4; D unclear. This CDR3 is built from 13 residues. V was cut by 4 bases and J by 5 bases, with 11 bases left in between. Germline-derived CDR1 and CDR2 are SQVTM and ANQGSEA. CDR3 DNA sequence: TGCAGCGTTGGGGAAGCCATGAATGAAAAACTGTTTTTT. Its translation: CSVGEAMNEKLFF.

A few counts support this clonotype. This chain uses TRBV2 with TRBJ2-7; 10 bases are a match to TRBD1. The CDR3 spans 17 residues. CDR1 is SNHLY, CDR2 FYNNEI, per germline. Trimming at V came to 7 bases and at J to 0 bases, leaving 12 bases not matched to a gene. The CDR3 DNA sequence: TGTGCCAGCAACCTCCCCCTCGGGACAGGGGACTCCTACGAGCAGTACTTC. It codes for CASNLPLGTGDSYEQYF.

This clonotype has more than one count but fewer than ten. The rearrangement joins TRBV12-3 or TRBV12-4 to TRBJ2-1; a possible D gene is TRBD1 (5 bases). The V gene lost 4 bases and the J gene lost 6 bases, with 7 bases spanning the gap. CDR3 length equals 12 residues. This CDR3 is CASSWTPNEQFF. As DNA, the CDR3 is TGTGCCAGCAGTTGGACACCCAATGAGCAGTTCTTC.

This clonotype has a handful of counts. V is TRBV21-1 and J is TRBJ1-1. TRBV21-1 is marked as a pseudogene. The CDR3 contains 14 residues. The CDR3 is CASSKVRGRSEAFF. As DNA, the CDR3 is TGTGCCAGCAGCAAAGTGCGGGGTCGGAGTGAAGCTTTCTTT.

This clonotype was counted ten times or more. The J gene is TRBJ2-3, the V gene TRBV27; the match to TRBD2 covers 9 bases. Per germline, CDR1 MNHEY and CDR2 SMNVEV (reference sequence). Trimming took 5 bases from V and 5 from J; bases not matched to a gene: 11. This CDR3 has 16 amino acids. This chain's CDR3 is CASSPSAGGVQDTQYF. CDR3 DNA sequence: TGTGCCAGCAGTCCCTCGGCGGGGGGGGTCCAAGATACGCAGTATTTT.

This clonotype appeared a few times. The V call is TRBV20-1, the J call TRBJ1-2; the D is unclear. The ends were cut back, 2 bases at V and 8 bases at J, with 12 bases in the middle. This CDR3 is 12 amino acids long. CDR1 and CDR2 from the germline V gene are DFQATT and SNEGSKA (reference sequence). CDR3 protein: CSARSRLTGYTF. CDR3 DNA sequence: TGCAGTGCTAGATCTAGGCTCACAGGCTACACCTTC.

This chain joins TRBV20-1 and TRBJ2-7, with D perhaps matching TRBD2 (5 bases). CDR1 is DFQATT, CDR2 SNEGSKA, per germline (reference sequence). The CDR3 runs to 12 residues. Trimming stripped 2 bases from V and 6 bases from J, with 11 bases between. The CDR3 sequence: CSARRQEVEQYF. The CDR3 DNA reads as TGCAGTGCTAGACGTCAGGAGGTCGAGCAGTACTTC.

V is TRBV6-4 and J is TRBJ2-1, with 10 bases identical to TRBD2. The trim removed 6 bases at V and 10 bases at J, leaving 12 bases unmatched. Germline CDR1 and CDR2: MRHNA and SNTAGT. CDR3 size: 15 residues. The CDR3 is CASSALAGGRGEQFF. The CDR3 bases are TGTGCCAGCAGCGCCTTAGCGGGAGGTCGAGGGGAGCAGTTCTTC.

This clonotype was counted many times. The genes are TRBV10-3 and TRBJ2-1, with D hard to call. This CDR3 has 17 amino acids. CDR1 ENHRY and CDR2 SYGVKD come from the germline V gene. Trimming removed 6 bases at V and 0 bases at J, with 18 bases between. CDR3 amino acids: CAIRLHLGSSSYNEQFF. The CDR3 DNA reads TGTGCCATCAGGCTTCATCTGGGATCTAGCTCCTACAATGAGCAGTTCTTC.

CDR3 in DNA: TGTGCTAGTGGTTCATTAGCGGGCGCGGGAGAGACCCAGTACTTC. Its translation is CASGSLAGAGETQYF. The chain employs TRBV12-5 and TRBJ2-5; 7 bases map to TRBD2. The trim removed 4 bases at V and 4 bases at J, leaving 9 bases unmatched. This CDR3 is built from 15 residues. Germline CDR1 and CDR2: LGHNT and FRNRAP.

There are many counts of this clonotype. CDR3 sequence: CSVLVAGAYEQYF. As DNA, the CDR3 is TGCAGCGTTTTGGTAGCGGGGGCCTACGAGCAGTACTTC. The chain carries TRBV29-1 and TRBJ2-7, with 9 bases that match TRBD2. CDR3 length: 13 residues. V shed 5 bases, J shed 2 bases, and the junction held 4 bases outside the gene matches. Germline V gene lookup returns CDR1 SQVTM and CDR2 ANQGSEA.

This clonotype was counted ten times or more. The chain is built from TRBV27 and TRBJ2-2, with D perhaps matching TRBD2 (6 bases). The CDR3 extends over 14 amino acids. Germline V gene data show CDR1 as MNHEY and CDR2 as SMNVEV (reference sequence). V lost 6 bases to trimming and J lost 0 bases, with 8 bases between them. In DNA form, the CDR3 reads TGTGCCAGCAGGCCGGGAGCGAACACCGGGGAGCTGTTTTTT. Amino acid sequence: CASRPGANTGELFF.

Ten or more counts support this clonotype. The V call is TRBV9, the J call TRBJ1-3, with 8 bases identical to TRBD1. The ends lost 4 bases at V and 3 bases at J; junction bases unmatched: 3. Germline V lookup: CDR1 SGDLS, CDR2 YYNGEE. The CDR3 runs to 14 residues. The CDR3 loop reads CASSKTGDGNTIYF. The CDR3 region has the DNA TGTGCCAGCAGCAAGACAGGGGATGGAAACACCATATATTTT.

This clonotype occurred many times. The V and J genes are TRBV5-1 and TRBJ2-7, with D perhaps TRBD1 or TRBD2 (5 bases each). Trimming shortened V by 7 bases and J by 0 bases, and 17 bases separated the two germline ends. Germline V gene data show CDR1 as SGHRS and CDR2 as YFSETQ. This CDR3 is built from 15 residues. The CDR3 bases are TGCGCCAGCGGGGACCGGGACGGCAGCTCCTACGAGCAGTACTTC. Protein product: CASGDRDGSSYEQYF.

This clonotype was seen at least ten times. V usage is TRBV12-3 or TRBV12-4 and J usage is TRBJ1-1; TRBD1 aligns across 8 bases. The junction had 6 bases not matched to a gene; V was cut back by 5 bases and J by 1 base. The CDR3 length is 15 residues. The CDR3 DNA follows: TGTGCCAGCAGTACCGGGACAGGTGGGAACACTGAAGCTTTCTTT. The encoded protein is CASSTGTGGNTEAFF.